The following is a T cell receptor (beta chain) sequence with its context. Its antigen is currently unknown. There are 14 residues in the CDR3. V was clipped by 4 bases and J by 5 bases, with 15 bases between them. Germline CDR1 reads MDHEN; CDR2 reads SYDVKM. Naive-designated CD8 cells lacked CD45RO, were positively enriched for CCR7, and omitted terminally differentiated effector memory CD45RA+ cells. Sequencing was performed with immunoSEQ multiplex PCR; in TCRdb, only in-frame clones are kept and a portion is missing. Of some 800,000 clones listed, 80% to 95% are singletons. This sample stems from a study of shared clonotypes between healthy human individuals. Overall study context: The plates for each donor numbered three CD4 naive, three CD4 memory, two CD8 naive and one CD8 memory. Study-wide points: A few donors shared 5% to 5.5% of their naive CD4 clonotypes.

This rearrangement joins TRBV28 to TRBJ2-7, with D possibly being TRBD2 (6 bases). The sample taken for sequencing was naive CD8+ T cells sorted from blood. This clonotype was sampled from a man younger than 45 in good health. CDR3: CASSSRLVIHEQYF. The DNA of the CDR3 is TGTGCCAGCAGTTCCCGACTAGTAATCCACGAGCAGTACTTC.